This T cell receptor beta chain is drawn from a study of Ad26.COV2.S vaccination and SARS-CoV-2 variants. For the study at large: This donor came from the COV1001 trial of Ad26.COV2.S.

Study-wide points: Recipients of vaccine and of placebo showed similar breadth of their non-spike TCR repertoires.

Sequenced by immunoSEQ multiplex PCR; TCRdb stores in-frame clones only, minus some. The profile shows 300,000 to 400,000 clones, 80% to 90% of them singletons. This clone was detected only a few times. The antigen is not known. Treatment reported: some 20 received Ad26.COV2.S at low or high dose, single or two shots; 5 received placebo; per-sample allocation not given. Specimens were obtained on day 63 following the first vaccine or placebo injection. The CDR3 extends over 12 amino acids. Germline V gives CDR1 KGHDR, CDR2 SFDVKD. V dropped 9 bases and J dropped 8; count of bases not matched to a gene: 5.

The V call is TRBV24-1, the J call TRBJ1-2, with TRBD1 matching over 10 bases. The sequences come from peripheral blood, collected in a trial of Ad26.COV2.S vaccine versus placebo. The receptor was derived from a person between 18 and 60 years old who received the Ad26.COV2.S COVID-19 vaccine or a placebo. DNA for the CDR3: TGTGCCACCTCTGACAGGGGGCACGGCTACACCTTC. Its translation: CATSDRGHGYTF.